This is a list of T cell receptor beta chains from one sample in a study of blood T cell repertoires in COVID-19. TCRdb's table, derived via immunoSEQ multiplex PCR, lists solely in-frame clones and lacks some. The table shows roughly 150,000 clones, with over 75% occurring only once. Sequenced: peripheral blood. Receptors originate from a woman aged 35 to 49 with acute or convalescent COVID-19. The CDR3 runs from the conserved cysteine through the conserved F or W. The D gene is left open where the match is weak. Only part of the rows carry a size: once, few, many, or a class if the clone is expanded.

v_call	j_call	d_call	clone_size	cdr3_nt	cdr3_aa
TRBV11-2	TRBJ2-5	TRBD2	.	TGTGCCAGCAGCCGGACTAGGACCGCAGAGACCCAGTACTTC	CASSRTRTAETQYF
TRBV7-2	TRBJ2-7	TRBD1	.	TGTGCCAGCAGCCCTGGACAGGCTACAACCTACGAGCAGTACTTC	CASSPGQATTYEQYF
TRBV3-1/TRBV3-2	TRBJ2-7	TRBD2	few	TGTGCCAGCGCGATAGCGGGGAATACCTACGAGCAGTACTTC	CASAIAGNTYEQYF
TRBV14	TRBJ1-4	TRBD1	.	TGTGCCAGCAGCCATACAGGGACAGCTAATGAAAAACTGTTTTTT	CASSHTGTANEKLFF
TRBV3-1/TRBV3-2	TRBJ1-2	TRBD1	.	TGTGCCAGCAGCCAAGATTTTAAGGGGACAGCCTATGGCTACACCTTC	CASSQDFKGTAYGYTF
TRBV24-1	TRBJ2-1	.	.	TGTGCCACCACTGGCGGGTACAATGAGCAGTTCTTC	CATTGGYNEQFF
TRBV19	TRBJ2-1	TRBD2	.	TGTGCCAGTAGTGCCGGGACTAGCGCCAATGAGCAGTTCTTC	CASSAGTSANEQFF
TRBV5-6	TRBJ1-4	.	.	TGTGCCAGCAGCTTGTTGACAGTTGAAAAACTGTTTTTT	CASSLLTVEKLFF
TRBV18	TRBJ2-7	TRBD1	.	TGTGCCAGCTCACAGGACAGGGGAGGCGAGCAGTACTTC	CASSQDRGGEQYF
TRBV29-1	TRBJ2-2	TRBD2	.	TGCAGCGTCGCCGGGACTAGGTCCTCCGGGGAGCTGTTTTTT	CSVAGTRSSGELFF
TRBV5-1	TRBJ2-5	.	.	TGCGCCAGCAGGGGGCTAGGACAAGAGACCCAGTACTTC	CASRGLGQETQYF
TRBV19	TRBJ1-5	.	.	TGTGCCAGTAGTACGGGACATGAAAATCAGCCCCAGCATTTT	CASSTGHENQPQHF
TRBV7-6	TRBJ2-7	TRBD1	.	TGTGCCAGCAGTAGTGCACCGGGACAGGGAAACTACGAGCAGTACTTC	CASSSAPGQGNYEQYF
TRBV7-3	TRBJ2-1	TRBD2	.	TGTGCCAGCAGCTTTGGCGGGGGGGCCGTAAATGAGCAGTTCTTC	CASSFGGGAVNEQFF
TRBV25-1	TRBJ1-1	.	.	TGTGCCAGCACCCGAGACTGGAACACTGAAGCTTTCTTT	CASTRDWNTEAFF
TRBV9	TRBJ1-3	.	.	TGTGCCAGCAGCGGCCCACAGAAATACTCTGGAAACACCATATATTTT	CASSGPQKYSGNTIYF
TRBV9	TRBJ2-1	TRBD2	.	TGTGCCAGCAGCACGTCGGGACTAGCGGGATACAATGAGCAGTTCTTC	CASSTSGLAGYNEQFF
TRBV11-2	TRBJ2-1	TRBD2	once	TGTGCCAGCAGCGGGTGGGGTACGGGAGGGGGCTACAATGAGCAGTTCTTC	CASSGWGTGGGYNEQFF
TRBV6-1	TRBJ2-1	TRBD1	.	TGTGCCAGCAGTGAACTCTCAGGGGGCTACAATGAGCAGTTCTTC	CASSELSGGYNEQFF
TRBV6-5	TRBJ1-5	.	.	TGTGCCAGCAGTACCGGACAGTCAAACTGGCAGCCCCAGCATTTT	CASSTGQSNWQPQHF
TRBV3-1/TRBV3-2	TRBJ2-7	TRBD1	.	TGTGCCAGCAGTCAGACCCAGACAGGGGTAATAGAGCAGTACTTC	CASSQTQTGVIEQYF
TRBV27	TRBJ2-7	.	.	TGTGCCGTCCGGGAGGCAGGGGCCGCATCCTACGAGCAGTACTTC	CAVREAGAASYEQYF
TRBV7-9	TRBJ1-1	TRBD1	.	TGTGCCAGCAGCTCTCCAGGGGGTCAGAACACTGAAGCTTTCTTT	CASSSPGGQNTEAFF
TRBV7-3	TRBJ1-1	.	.	TGTGCCAGCAGCTCAAATACAGGGTCTTTCTTTGGAGCTTTCTTT	CASSSNTGSFFGAFF
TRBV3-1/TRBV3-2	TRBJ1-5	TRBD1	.	TGTGCCAGCAGCCAAGGACAGGGTCATCAGCCCCAGCATTTT	CASSQGQGHQPQHF
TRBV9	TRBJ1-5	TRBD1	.	TGTGCCAGCAGCGGAGGACAGGGGGTGCAGCCCCAGCATTTT	CASSGGQGVQPQHF
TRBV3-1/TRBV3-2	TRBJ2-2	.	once	TGTGCCAGCAGTCACGGGACACAGAACACCGGGGAGCTGTTTTTT	CASSHGTQNTGELFF
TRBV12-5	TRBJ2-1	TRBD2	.	TGTGCTAGTGGCAAAGGGACTAGCGGGAATTCCTACAATGAGCAGTTCTTC	CASGKGTSGNSYNEQFF
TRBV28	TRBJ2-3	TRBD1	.	TGTGCCAGCAGTTCGGGACAGGGTCCCACAGATACGCAGTATTTT	CASSSGQGPTDTQYF
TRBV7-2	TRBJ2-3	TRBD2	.	TGTGCCAGCAGGGGGGGGAGCTGGTCTAGCACAGATACGCAGTATTTT	CASRGGSWSSTDTQYF
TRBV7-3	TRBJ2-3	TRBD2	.	TGTGCCAGCCCACAAGGGCGGGGGGGCACAGATACGCAGTATTTT	CASPQGRGGTDTQYF
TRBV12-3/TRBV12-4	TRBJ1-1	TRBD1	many	TGTGCCAGCAGTTGGACAGGGAACGCTGAAGCTTTCTTT	CASSWTGNAEAFF
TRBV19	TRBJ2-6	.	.	TGTGCCAGTAGTATAGGGGGGCAGGGGTTCAACGTCCTGACTTTC	CASSIGGQGFNVLTF
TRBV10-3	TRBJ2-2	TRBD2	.	TGTGCCACCGGACCGATGGCAGGACTAGCGGCTGAGGGGGAGCTGTTTTTT	CATGPMAGLAAEGELFF
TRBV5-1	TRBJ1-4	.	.	TGCGCCAGCAGCTTGGGACAGATTAATGAAAAACTGTTTTTT	CASSLGQINEKLFF
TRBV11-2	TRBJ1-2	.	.	TGTGCCAGCAGCTTAGGACAGGTGTCTAACTATGGCTACACCTTC	CASSLGQVSNYGYTF
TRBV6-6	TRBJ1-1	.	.	TGTGCCAGCAGTCCCACGTTTCCAGGTTGGAGGTACACTGAAGCTTTCTTT	CASSPTFPGWRYTEAFF
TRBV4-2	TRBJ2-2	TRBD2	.	TGTGCCAGCAGCCCCATCGCGGGACTAGCGGGGGGGCCAAACACCGGGGAGCTGTTTTTT	CASSPIAGLAGGPNTGELFF
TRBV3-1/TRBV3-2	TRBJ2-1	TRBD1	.	TGTGCCAGCAGCCAAGATTTCGGACAGGGCTCCTACAATGAGCAGTTCTTC	CASSQDFGQGSYNEQFF
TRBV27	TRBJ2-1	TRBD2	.	TGTGCCAGCAGTTGGGGGGGGAGTTCCTACAATGAGCAGTTCTTC	CASSWGGSSYNEQFF
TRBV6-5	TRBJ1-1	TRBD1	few	TGTGCCAGCAGTTACTCCGGGACAGGTGGTTTCTTT	CASSYSGTGGFF
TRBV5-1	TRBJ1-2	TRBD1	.	TGCGCCAGCCGAACGGGACAGAACTATGGCTACACCTTC	CASRTGQNYGYTF
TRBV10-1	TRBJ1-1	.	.	TGCGCCAGCAGGGCGACGGCCGGGACTGAAGCTTTCTTT	CASRATAGTEAFF
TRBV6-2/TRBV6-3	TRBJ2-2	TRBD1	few	TGTGCCAGCAGCCCGGGACAGGGGGACACCGGGGAGCTGTTTTTT	CASSPGQGDTGELFF
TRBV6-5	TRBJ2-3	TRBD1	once	TGTGCCGGATGTCGGACAGGGGTTACAGATACGCAGTATTTT	CAGCRTGVTDTQYF
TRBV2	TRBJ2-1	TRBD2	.	TGTGCCAGCAGTGGACGGACTAGCGGGGGAGAGCAGTTCTTC	CASSGRTSGGEQFF
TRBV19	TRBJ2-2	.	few	TGTGCCAGTAGAGACATCCCCGGGACATCTAACACCGGGGAGCTGTTTTTT	CASRDIPGTSNTGELFF
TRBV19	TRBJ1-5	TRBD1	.	TGTGCCAGTAGTACCGAACCGGGACAGGTTTTCCCTGGCAATCAGCCCCAGCATTTT	CASSTEPGQVFPGNQPQHF
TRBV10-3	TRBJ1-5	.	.	TGTGCCATCAGGGACAGTAATCAGCCCCAGCATTTT	CAIRDSNQPQHF
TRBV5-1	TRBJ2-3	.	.	TGCGCCAGCAGCTTGCAGGGGATAGACACAGATACGCAGTATTTT	CASSLQGIDTDTQYF
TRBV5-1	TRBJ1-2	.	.	TGCGCCAGCAGCCTCGACAATAATATGGCCTACACCTTC	CASSLDNNMAYTF
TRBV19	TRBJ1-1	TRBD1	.	TGTGCCAGTAGGTCTACCGGGACAGAGAACACTGAAGCTTTCTTT	CASRSTGTENTEAFF
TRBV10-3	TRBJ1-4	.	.	TGTGCCATCAGTGACCAATCTAGGCAACGGGGTGAAAAACTGTTTTTT	CAISDQSRQRGEKLFF
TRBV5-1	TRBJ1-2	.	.	TGCGCCAGCAGCCTTATGACAGACAGCTATGGCTACACCTTC	CASSLMTDSYGYTF